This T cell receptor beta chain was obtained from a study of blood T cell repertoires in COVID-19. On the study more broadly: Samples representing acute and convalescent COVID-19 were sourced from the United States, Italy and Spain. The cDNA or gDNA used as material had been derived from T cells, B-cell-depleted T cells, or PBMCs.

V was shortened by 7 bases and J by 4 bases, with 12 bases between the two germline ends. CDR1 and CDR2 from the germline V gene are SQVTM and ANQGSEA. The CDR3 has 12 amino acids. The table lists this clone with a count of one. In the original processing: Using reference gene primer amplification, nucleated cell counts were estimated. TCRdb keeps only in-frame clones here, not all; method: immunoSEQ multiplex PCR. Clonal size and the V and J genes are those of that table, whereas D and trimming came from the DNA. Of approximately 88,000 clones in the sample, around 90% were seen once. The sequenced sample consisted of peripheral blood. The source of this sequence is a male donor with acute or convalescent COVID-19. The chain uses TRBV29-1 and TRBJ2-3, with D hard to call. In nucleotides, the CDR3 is TGCAGCGCATGGGCAAACTCAGATACGCAGTATTTT. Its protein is CSAWANSDTQYF.